Below, one TCR beta chain is given with its context. Its antigen remains unidentified. Nothing much larger sits one base from this clone, and base qualities are not available. Trimming at the junction amounts to 3 bases on V and 1 base on J, and the germline ends lie 10 bases apart. Based on the germline V gene, the CDR1 and CDR2 sequences are SGHTA and FQGNSA. Inclusive of the bounding cysteine and phenylalanine, the CDR3 is 15 residues long. The retained sequence is limited to the CDR3, 45 bases, with the frame set at the first base. Library preparation used the immunoSEQ multiplex PCR assay. Following the manufacturer's protocol, the hsTCRB Kit was used to amplify rearranged TCR beta chain sequences. TCRB libraries were sequenced on an Illumina MiSeq. The paper's data handling went like this. The kit vendor's proprietary platform handled demultiplexing, trimming and gene mapping. The clones in this table, taken by TCRdb from immuneACCESS, are in-frame only. Not every clone is retained; where verified, under half of the shortfall comes from an unresolved V gene, and the cause of the rest is unknown. The DNA was the basis for D and trimming; V, J and clone size are from that table. The sample data list about 83,000 clones, and around nine tenths of these were observed just once. 0.56% of the sample lies in the top ten.

The time point label, read with the paper, signifies: week 5, during vaccination. Each vaccine dose was 300 ug of a 20-mer mutant IDH1 peptide in Montanide, given subcutaneously with topical imiquimod. The donors had newly diagnosed IDH1-mutant astrocytomas of WHO grade 3 or 4 that showed loss of nuclear ATRX. The samples were drawn from NOA16, a multicentre, single-arm, open-label phase I trial in Germany that tested a mutant IDH1 peptide vaccine in humans for the first time. Genomic DNA for TCRB sequencing was isolated from EDTA blood with the DNeasy Blood and Tissue Kit. These data originate in a study of a mutant IDH1 vaccine in newly diagnosed glioma (dated by TCRdb to 2020 to 2023). Concerning the study at large: Patients received eight vaccinations in weeks 1, 3, 5, 7, 11, 15, 19 and 23, corresponding to visits V03 through V10. Peripheral blood was collected at six visits: V03 (baseline), V05, V07, V10, V12 and V13. Longitudinal TCRB deep sequencing was done for some 26 treated patients, wherever samples were available for exploratory analyses. Of the roughly 30 treated patients, about 62% were male and around 40% were female, and a mean age of roughly 37 years was recorded. Vaccination was initiated 4-6 weeks after radiotherapy alone, or concurrently with temozolomide cycles in the chemotherapy-containing groups. Before enrollment, patients had received standard therapy of radiotherapy alone, temozolomide alone, or radiochemotherapy with temozolomide; most received the combination.

Paper-wide results and their limitations: PBMC samples for TCRB deep sequencing were selected based on availability. Changes in the top peripheral T cell clonotypes picked up by TCRB sequencing did not appear to be linked to pseudoprogression. Vaccine-induced immune responses across multiple MHC alleles were detected in around 92% of patients. It was noted by the authors that analyses of patient blood samples could not be reproduced owing to sample limitations.

Sequencing used PBMCs, obtained from a glioma patient whose treatment included an IDH1 peptide vaccine. The TCR was taken from a woman in her fifties or sixties with glioma. Recombination linked TRBV7-2 to TRBJ1-5; the D gene is possibly TRBD1, with 5 bases matching. CDR3 loop: CASSLTQGSNQPQHF. The nucleotide sequence is TGTGCCAGCAGCTTGACGCAGGGCAGCAATCAGCCCCAGCATTTT.